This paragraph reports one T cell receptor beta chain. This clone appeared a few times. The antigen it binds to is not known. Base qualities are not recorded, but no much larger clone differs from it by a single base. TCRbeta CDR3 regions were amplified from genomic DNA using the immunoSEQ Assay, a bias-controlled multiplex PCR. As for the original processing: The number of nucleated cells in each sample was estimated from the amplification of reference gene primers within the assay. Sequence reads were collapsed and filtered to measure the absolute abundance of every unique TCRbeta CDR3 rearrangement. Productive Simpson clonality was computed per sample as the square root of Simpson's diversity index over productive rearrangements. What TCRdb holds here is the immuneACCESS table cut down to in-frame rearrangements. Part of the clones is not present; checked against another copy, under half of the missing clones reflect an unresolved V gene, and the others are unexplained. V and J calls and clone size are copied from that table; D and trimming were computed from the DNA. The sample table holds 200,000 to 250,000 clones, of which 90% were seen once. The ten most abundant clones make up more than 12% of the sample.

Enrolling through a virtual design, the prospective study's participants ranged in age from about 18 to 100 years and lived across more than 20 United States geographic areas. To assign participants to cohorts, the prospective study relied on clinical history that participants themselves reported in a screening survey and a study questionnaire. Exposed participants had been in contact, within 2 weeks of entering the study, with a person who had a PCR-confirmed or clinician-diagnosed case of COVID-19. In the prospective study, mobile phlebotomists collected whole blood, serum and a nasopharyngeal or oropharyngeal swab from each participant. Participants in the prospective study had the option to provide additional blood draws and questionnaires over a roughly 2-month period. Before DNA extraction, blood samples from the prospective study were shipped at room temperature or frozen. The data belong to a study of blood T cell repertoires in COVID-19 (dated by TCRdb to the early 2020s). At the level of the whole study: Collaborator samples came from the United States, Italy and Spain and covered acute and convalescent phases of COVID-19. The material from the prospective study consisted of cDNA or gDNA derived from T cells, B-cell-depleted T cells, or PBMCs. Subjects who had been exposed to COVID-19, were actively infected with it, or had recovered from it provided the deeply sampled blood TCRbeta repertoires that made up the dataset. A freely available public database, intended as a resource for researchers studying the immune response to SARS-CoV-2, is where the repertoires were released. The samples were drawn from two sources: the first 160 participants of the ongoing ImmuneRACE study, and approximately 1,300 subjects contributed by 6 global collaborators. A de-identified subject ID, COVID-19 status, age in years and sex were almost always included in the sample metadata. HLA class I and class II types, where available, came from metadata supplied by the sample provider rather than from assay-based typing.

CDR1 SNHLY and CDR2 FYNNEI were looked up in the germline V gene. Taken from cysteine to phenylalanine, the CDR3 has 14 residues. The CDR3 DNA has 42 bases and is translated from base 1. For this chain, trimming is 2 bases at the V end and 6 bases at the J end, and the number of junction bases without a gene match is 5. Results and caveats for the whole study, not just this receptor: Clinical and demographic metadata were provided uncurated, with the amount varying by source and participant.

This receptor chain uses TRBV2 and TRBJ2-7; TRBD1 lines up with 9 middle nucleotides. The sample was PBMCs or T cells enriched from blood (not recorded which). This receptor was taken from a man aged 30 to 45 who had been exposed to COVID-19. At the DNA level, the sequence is TGTGCCAGCAGTGAAACAAACAGGGGGCGCGAGCAGTACTTC. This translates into CASSETNRGREQYF.